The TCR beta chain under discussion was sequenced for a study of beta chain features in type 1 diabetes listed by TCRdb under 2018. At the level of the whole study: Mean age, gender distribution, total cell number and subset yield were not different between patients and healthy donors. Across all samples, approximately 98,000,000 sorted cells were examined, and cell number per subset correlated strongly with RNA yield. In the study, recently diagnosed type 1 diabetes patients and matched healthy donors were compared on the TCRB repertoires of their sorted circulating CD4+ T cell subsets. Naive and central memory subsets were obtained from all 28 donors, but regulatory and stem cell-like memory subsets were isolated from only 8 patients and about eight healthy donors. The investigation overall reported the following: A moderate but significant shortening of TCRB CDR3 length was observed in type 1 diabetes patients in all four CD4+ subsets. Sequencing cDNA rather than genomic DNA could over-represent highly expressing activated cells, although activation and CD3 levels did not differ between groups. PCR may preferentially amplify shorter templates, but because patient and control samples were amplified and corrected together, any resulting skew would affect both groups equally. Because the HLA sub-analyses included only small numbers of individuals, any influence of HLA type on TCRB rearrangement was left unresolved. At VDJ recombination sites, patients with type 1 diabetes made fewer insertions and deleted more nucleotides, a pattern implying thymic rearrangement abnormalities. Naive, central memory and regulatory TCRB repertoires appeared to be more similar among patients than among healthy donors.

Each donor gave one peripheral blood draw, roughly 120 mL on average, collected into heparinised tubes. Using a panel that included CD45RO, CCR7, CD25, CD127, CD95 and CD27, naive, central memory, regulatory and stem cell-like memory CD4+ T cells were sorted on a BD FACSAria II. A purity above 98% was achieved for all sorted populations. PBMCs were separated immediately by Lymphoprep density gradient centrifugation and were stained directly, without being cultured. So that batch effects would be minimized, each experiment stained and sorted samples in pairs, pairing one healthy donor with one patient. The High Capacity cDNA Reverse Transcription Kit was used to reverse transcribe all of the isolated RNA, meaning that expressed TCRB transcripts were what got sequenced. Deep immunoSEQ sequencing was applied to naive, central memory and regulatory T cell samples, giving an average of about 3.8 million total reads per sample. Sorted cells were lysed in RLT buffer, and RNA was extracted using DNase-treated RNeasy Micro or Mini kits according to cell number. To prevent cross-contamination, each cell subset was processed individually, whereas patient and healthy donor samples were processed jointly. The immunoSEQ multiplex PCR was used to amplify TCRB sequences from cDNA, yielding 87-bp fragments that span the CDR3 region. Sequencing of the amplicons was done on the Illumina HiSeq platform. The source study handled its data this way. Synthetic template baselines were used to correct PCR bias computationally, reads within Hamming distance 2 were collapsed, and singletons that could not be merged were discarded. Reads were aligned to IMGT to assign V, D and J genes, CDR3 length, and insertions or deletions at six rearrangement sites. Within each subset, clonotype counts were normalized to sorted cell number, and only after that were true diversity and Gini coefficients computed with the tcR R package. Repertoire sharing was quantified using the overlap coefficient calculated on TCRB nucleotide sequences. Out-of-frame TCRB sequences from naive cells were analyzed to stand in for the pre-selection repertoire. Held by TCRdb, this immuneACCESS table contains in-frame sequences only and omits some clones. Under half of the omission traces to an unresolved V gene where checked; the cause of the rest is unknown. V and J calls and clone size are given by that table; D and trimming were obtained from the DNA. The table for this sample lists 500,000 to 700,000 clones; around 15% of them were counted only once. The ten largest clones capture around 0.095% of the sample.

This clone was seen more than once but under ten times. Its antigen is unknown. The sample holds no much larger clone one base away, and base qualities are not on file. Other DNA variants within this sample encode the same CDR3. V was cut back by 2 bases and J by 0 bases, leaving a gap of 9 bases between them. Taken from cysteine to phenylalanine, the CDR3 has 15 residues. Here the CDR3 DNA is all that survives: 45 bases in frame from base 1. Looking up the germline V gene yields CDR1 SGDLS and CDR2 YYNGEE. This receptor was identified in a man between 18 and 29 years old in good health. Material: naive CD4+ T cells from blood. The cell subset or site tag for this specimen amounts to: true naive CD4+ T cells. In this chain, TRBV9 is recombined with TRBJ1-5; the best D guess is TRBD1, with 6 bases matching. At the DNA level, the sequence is TGTGCCAGCAGCGTTAGGGGGGATAGCAATCAGCCCCAGCATTTT. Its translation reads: CASSVRGDSNQPQHF.